Shown below are 3 T cell receptor beta chains from a single sample sequenced in a study of blood T cell repertoires in COVID-19. Clones were read by immunoSEQ multiplex PCR, and TCRdb kept only the in-frame ones, dropping some. The sample lists approximately 300,000 clones; approximately 92% were seen once. The sequenced sample was peripheral blood. These receptors all stem from a woman aged 25 to 39 with COVID-19, enrolled during active disease.

The chain has TRBV27 and TRBJ2-1; TRBD2 aligns across 9 bases. Germline values: CDR1 MNHEY, CDR2 SMNVEV (reference sequence). V lost 4 bases to trimming and J lost 6 bases; unmatched junction nucleotides: 7. The CDR3 spans 15 residues. The CDR3 is CASSSKLAGINEQFF. The CDR3 DNA reads as TGTGCCAGCAGTTCGAAGCTAGCGGGAATCAATGAGCAGTTCTTC.

This sequence joins TRBV5-4 and TRBJ1-3; the D gene is possibly TRBD1 (6 bases). Per germline, CDR1 SGHNT and CDR2 YYREEE (reference sequence). The CDR3 is 14 residues long. The V end was cut by 1 base, the J end by 2 bases, with 7 bases between. The CDR3 sequence: CASSLRGTGNTIYF. Written as DNA, the CDR3 is TGTGCCAGCAGCTTGAGGGGGACTGGAAACACCATATATTTT.

The J gene is TRBJ1-5, the V gene TRBV28; D is possibly TRBD1 (6 bases). Trimming removed 2 bases from V and 2 bases from J, with 16 bases in between. Germline CDR1 MDHEN, CDR2 SYDVKM. The CDR3 is 17 amino acids. CDR3 protein: CASSLGWGRSGNQPQHF. The CDR3 nucleotides are TGTGCCAGCAGTTTAGGGTGGGGGCGAAGCGGCAATCAGCCCCAGCATTTT.